This TCR beta chain was identified in a study of cytomegalovirus exposure and HLA in healthy donors. Sequenced by immunoSEQ multiplex PCR; TCRdb stores in-frame clones only, minus some. The data contain roughly 250,000 clones, 70% to 90% of them singletons. The CDR3 runs 17 residues. Germline V CDR1 and CDR2: SGHKS, YYEKEE (reference sequence). The V and J ends lost 2 bases and 1 base, in that order; junction bases with no gene match: 7. The V call is TRBV5-5, the J call TRBJ2-2, with 8 bases that match TRBD1. The sequenced sample consisted of PBMCs. The TCR originated in a woman in her thirties in good health and CMV-seropositive. The CDR3 loop reads CASSFPRTGRNTGELFF. The DNA of the CDR3 is TGTGCCAGCAGCTTCCCGAGGACAGGGAGGAACACCGGGGAGCTGTTTTTT. The complete variable domain, with remaining parts taken from reference TRBV5-5 and TRBJ2-2, reads DAGVTQSPTHLIKTRGQQVTLRCSPISGHKSVSWYQQVLGQGPQFIFQYYEKEERGRGNFPDRFSARQFPNYSSELNVNALLLGDSALYLCASSFPRTGRNTGELFFGEGSRLTVL.